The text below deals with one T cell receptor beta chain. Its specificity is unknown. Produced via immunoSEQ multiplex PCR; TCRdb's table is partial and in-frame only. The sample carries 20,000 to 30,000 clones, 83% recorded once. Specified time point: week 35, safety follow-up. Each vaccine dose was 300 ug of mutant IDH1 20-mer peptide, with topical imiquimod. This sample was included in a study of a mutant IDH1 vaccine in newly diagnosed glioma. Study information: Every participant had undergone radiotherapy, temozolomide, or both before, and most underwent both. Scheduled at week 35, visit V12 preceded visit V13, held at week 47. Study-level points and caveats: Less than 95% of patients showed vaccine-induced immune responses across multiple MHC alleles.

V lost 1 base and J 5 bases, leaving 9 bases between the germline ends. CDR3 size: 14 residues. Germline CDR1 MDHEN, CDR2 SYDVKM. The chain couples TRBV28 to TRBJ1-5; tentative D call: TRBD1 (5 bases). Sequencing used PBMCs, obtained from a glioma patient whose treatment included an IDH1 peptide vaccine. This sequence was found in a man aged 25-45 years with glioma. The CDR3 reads CASSLSPGHQPQHF. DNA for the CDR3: TGTGCCAGCAGTTTATCTCCAGGGCATCAGCCCCAGCATTTT. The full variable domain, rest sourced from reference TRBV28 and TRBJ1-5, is DVKVTQSSRYLVKRTGEKVFLECVQDMDHENMFWYRQDPGLGLRLIYFSYDVKMKEKGDIPEGYSVSREKKERFSLILESASTNQTSMYLCASSLSPGHQPQHFGDGTRLSIL.